This T cell receptor (beta chain) was documented in a study of cytomegalovirus exposure and HLA in healthy donors. As for the study in general: Most genotyped donors, around four fifths of about 400, had Caucasian-associated genetic ancestry.

Both 60 Vbeta primers and 13 Jbeta primers went into the PCR. Some clones are missing from TCRdb's copy, which holds only in-frame ones; the method was immunoSEQ multiplex PCR. The repertoire includes around 130,000 clones, 82% of them detected once, and roughly 1.1% sits in the top ten. For this clone: Its specificity is not known.

Whole-study findings and limits: Later, an analysis found that common viral pathogens appeared to be linked with several of the most significant clusters. Another analysis was done later, and it associated 17,000 or so TCR beta sequences with HLA alleles at 0.05 false discovery rate. It is likely that the observed cluster of highly shared sequence variants was a sequencing artifact.

V trimming: 3 bases; J trimming: 0 bases; junction bases outside the gene matches: 5. The CDR3 contains 16 residues. CDR1 and CDR2 from the germline V gene are MNHNS and SASEGT. This receptor was identified in a boy younger than 18 in good health and CMV-seronegative. Sequenced material: PBMCs. V is TRBV6-1 and J is TRBJ1-1, with TRBD1 matching over 9 bases. The DNA for the CDR3 is TGTGCCAGCAGTGAGGACAGGGGTTCAATGAACACTGAAGCTTTCTTT. It translates to CASSEDRGSMNTEAFF.